This T cell receptor beta chain was recovered during a study of type 1 regulatory T cells. Study in general: This in vitro CD4 product, T-allo10, is enriched for Tr1 cells and alloantigen-specific.

The CDR3 consists of 17 residues. Germline V gene data show CDR1 as DFQATT and CDR2 as SNEGSKA (reference sequence). V was clipped by 6 bases and J by 0 bases, with 20 bases between them. TCRdb reprocessed the reads with MiXCR, giving one entry per CDR3 protein. Here the sample spans 90,000 to 100,000 distinct CDR3 sequences, 25% to 40% being singletons. This clonotype has more than one count but fewer than ten. The rearrangement joins TRBV20-1 to TRBJ2-2; no reliable D call. The source material was CD4+ T cells, either the whole sample or a sorted fraction (not recorded which). The TCR comes from a human donor in good health. CDR3 bases: TGCAGTGCCCCGGGCCCAGGCGGAGCCGCGAACACCGGGGAGCTGTTTTTT. This translates into CSAPGPGGAANTGELFF.